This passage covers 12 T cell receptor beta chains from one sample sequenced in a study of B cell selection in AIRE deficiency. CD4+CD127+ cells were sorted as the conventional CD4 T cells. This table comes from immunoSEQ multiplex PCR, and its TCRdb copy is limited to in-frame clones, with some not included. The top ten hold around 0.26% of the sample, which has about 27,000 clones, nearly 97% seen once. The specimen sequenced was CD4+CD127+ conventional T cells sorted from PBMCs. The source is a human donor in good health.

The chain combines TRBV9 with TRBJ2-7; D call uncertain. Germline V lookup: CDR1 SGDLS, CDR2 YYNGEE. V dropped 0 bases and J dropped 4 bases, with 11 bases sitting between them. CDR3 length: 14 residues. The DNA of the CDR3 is TGTGCCAGCAGCGTAGATTTGCAGATTTACGAGCAGTACTTC. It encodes CASSVDLQIYEQYF.

The CDR3: CAWSETGQPQHF. CDR3 sequence (DNA): TGTGCCTGGAGTGAGACCGGTCAGCCCCAGCATTTT. The rearrangement joins TRBV30 to TRBJ1-5; D not certain. Trimming took off 1 base at V and 6 bases at J, with 7 bases between the two ends. The CDR3 has 12 amino acids. Germline CDR1 is GTSNPN and CDR2 is SVGIG (reference sequence).

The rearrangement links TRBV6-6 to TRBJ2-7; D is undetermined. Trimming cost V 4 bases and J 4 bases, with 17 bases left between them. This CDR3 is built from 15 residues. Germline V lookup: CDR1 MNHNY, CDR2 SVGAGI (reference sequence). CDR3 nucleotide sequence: TGTGCCAGCAGTTCCCAGACCACACGTACTTACGAGCAGTACTTC. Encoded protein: CASSSQTTRTYEQYF.

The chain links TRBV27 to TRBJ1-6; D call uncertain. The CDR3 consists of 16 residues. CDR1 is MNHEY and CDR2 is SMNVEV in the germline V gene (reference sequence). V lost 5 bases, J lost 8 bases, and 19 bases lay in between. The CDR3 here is CASSTRQRFGDSPLHF. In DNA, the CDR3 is TGTGCCAGCAGTACACGACAACGGTTTGGAGATTCACCCCTCCACTTT.

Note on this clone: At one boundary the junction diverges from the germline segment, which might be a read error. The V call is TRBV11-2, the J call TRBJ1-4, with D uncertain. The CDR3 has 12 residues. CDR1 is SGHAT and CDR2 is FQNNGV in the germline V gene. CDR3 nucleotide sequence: TGTGCCAGCAGCTGGGTGGAAGGCAATCTCATTTTT. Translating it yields CASSWVEGNLIF.

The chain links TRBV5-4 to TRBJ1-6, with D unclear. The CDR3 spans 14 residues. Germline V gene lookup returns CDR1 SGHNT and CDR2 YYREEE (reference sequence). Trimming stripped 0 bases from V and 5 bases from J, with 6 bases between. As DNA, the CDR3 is TGTGCCAGCAGCTTGGGCACTGATAATTCACCCCTCCACTTT. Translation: CASSLGTDNSPLHF.

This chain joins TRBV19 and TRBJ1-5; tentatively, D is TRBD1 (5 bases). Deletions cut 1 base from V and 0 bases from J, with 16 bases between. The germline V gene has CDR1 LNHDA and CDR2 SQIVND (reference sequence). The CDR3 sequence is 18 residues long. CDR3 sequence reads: CASSIGDLWGYSNQPQHF. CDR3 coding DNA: TGTGCCAGTAGTATAGGGGACCTATGGGGCTATAGCAATCAGCCCCAGCATTTT. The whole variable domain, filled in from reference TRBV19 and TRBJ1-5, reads DGGITQSPKYLFRKEGQNVTLSCEQNLNHDAMYWYRQDPGQGLRLIYYSQIVNDFQKGDIAEGYSVSREKKESFPLTVTSAQKNPTAFYLCASSIGDLWGYSNQPQHFGDGTRLSIL.

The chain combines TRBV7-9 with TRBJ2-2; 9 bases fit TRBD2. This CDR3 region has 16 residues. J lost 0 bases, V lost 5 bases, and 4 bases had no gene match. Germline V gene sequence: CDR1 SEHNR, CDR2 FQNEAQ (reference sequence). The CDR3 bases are TGTGCCAGCAGCGAGACTAGCGGCGCGAACACCGGGGAGCTGTTTTTT. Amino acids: CASSETSGANTGELFF.

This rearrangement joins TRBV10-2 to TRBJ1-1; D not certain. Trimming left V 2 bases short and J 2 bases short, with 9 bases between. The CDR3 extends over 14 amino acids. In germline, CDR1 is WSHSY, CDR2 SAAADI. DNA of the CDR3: TGCGCCAGCAGTGAGCGGACCGGTAACACTGAAGCTTTCTTT. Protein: CASSERTGNTEAFF.

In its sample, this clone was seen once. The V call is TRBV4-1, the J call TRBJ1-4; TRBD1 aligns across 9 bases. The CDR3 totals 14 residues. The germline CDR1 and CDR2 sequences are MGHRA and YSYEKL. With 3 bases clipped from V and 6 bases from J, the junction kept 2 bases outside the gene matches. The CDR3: CASSQTGGHEKLFF. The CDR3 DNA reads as TGCGCCAGCAGCCAGACAGGGGGGCATGAAAAACTGTTTTTT.

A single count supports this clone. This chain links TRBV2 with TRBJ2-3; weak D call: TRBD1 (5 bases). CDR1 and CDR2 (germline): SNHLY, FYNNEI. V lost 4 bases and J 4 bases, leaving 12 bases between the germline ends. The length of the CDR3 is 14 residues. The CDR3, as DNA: TGTGCCAGCAGTGGAGTTAGGGGCCCAGATACGCAGTATTTT. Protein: CASSGVRGPDTQYF. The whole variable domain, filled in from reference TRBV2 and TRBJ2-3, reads EPEVTQTPSHQVTQMGQEVILRCVPISNHLYFYWYRQILGQKVEFLVSFYNNEISEKSEIFDDQFSVERPDGSNFTLKIRSTKLEDSAMYFCASSGVRGPDTQYFGPGTRLTVL.

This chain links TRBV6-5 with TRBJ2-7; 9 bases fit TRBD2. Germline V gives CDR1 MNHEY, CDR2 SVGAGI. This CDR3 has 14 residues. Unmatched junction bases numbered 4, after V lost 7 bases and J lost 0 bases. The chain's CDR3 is CASNQREASYEQYF. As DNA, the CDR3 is TGTGCCAGCAACCAGCGGGAGGCCTCCTACGAGCAGTACTTC.